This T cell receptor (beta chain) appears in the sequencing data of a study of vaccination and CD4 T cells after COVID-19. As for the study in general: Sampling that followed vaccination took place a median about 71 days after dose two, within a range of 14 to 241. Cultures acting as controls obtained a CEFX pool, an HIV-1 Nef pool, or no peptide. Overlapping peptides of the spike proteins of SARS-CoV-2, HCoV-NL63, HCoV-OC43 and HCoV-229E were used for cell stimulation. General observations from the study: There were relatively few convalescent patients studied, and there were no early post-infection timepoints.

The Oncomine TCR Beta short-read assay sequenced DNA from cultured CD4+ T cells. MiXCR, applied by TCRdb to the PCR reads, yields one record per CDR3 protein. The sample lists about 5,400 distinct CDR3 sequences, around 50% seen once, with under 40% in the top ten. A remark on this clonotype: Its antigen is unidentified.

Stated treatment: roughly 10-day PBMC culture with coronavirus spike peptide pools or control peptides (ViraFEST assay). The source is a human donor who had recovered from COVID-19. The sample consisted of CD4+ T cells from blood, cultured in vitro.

CDR3 sequence: CASSETGVETQYF. Written as DNA, the CDR3 is TGTGCCAGCAGCGAGACAGGGGTAGAGACCCAGTACTTC. V gene TRBV2 combines with J gene TRBJ2-5; TRBD1 agrees at 8 bases. The J segment lost 4 bases and the V segment lost 6 bases, leaving 4 bases of the junction unmatched. This CDR3 region has 13 residues. In germline, CDR1 is SNHLY, CDR2 FYNNEI.